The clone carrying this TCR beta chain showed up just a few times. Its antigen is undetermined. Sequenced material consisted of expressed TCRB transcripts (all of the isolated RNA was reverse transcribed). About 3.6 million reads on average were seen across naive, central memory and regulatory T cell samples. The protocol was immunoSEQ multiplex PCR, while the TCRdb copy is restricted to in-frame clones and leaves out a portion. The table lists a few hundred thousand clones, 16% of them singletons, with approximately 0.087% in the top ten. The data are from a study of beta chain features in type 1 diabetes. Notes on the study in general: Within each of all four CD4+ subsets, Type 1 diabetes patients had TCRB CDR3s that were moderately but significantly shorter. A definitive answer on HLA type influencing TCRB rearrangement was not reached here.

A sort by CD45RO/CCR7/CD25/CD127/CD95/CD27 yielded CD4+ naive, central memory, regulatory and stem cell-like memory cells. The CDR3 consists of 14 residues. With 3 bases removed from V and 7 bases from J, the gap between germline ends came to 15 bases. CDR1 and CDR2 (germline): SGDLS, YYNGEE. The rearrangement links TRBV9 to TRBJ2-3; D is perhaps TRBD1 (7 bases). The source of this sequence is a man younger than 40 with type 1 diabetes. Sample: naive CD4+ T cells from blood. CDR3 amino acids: CASSEGGGMHTQYF. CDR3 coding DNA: TGTGCCAGCAGCGAAGGAGGGGGCATGCATACGCAGTATTTT. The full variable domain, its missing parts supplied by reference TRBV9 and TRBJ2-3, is DSGVTQTPKHLITATGQRVTLRCSPRSGDLSVYWYQQSLDQGLQFLIQYYNGEERAKGNILERFSAQQFPDLHSELNLSSLELGDSALYFCASSEGGGMHTQYFGPGTRLTVL.